Listed here are 32 T cell receptor beta chains from one sample, sequenced in a study of technical replicates of blood from four donors. Sequencing used immunoSEQ multiplex PCR; TCRdb keeps in-frame clones, though not all of them. The sample carries over 60,000 clones, 93% recorded once. The sample taken for sequencing was T cells isolated from PBMCs. Every receptor here comes from a human donor in good health.

The chain is built from TRBV28 and TRBJ2-5; 9 positions agree with TRBD2. V was clipped by 6 bases and J by 0 bases; unmatched bases: 14. From germline, CDR1 is MDHEN and CDR2 SYDVKM. This CDR3 is 18 amino acids long. The CDR3, as DNA: TGTGCCAGCAGCTTGGCATCCTTAGCGGGGGAATACCAAGAGACCCAGTACTTC. Residues: CASSLASLAGEYQETQYF. Supplemented by reference TRBV28 and TRBJ2-5, the full variable domain reads DVKVTQSSRYLVKRTGEKVFLECVQDMDHENMFWYRQDPGLGLRLIYFSYDVKMKEKGDIPEGYSVSREKKERFSLILESASTNQTSMYLCASSLASLAGEYQETQYFGPGTRLLVL.

The chain couples TRBV7-6 to TRBJ2-5, with D perhaps matching TRBD2 (6 bases). CDR3 length equals 14 residues. Trimming shortened V by 5 bases and J by 5 bases, and 15 bases separated the two germline ends. Germline assignment: CDR1 SGHVS and CDR2 FNYEAQ. CDR3 sequence: CASSPWGTRETQYF. CDR3 sequence (DNA): TGTGCCAGCAGCCCTTGGGGGACTCGGGAGACCCAGTACTTC.

V usage is TRBV10-3 and J usage is TRBJ1-1; D gene uncertain. This CDR3 is built from 14 residues. Trimming took 3 bases from V and 0 from J, leaving 8 bases between them. CDR1 and CDR2 from the germline V gene are ENHRY and SYGVKD. The CDR3 DNA follows: TGTGCCATCAGTGACAACAGCATGAACACTGAAGCTTTCTTT. It encodes CAISDNSMNTEAFF.

The count of this clone is one. V usage is TRBV2 and J usage is TRBJ2-7; 13 positions agree with TRBD2. Trimming removed 6 bases from V and 2 bases from J; junction bases left unmatched: 4. The CDR3 has 15 amino acids. Looked up from germline, CDR1 is SNHLY and CDR2 is FYNNEI. CDR3 amino acids: CASSEGLAGTYEQYF. The CDR3, as DNA: TGTGCCAGCAGCGAGGGACTAGCGGGGACCTACGAGCAGTACTTC.

The chain employs TRBV5-8 and TRBJ1-2; D is uncertain. Trimming took off 5 bases at V and 3 bases at J, with 14 bases between the two ends. The CDR3 sequence is 14 residues long. Germline loops: CDR1 SGHTS, CDR2 YDEGEE. The CDR3 nucleotides read TGTGCCAGCAGTTCCACGGTGATGTACTATGGCTACACCTTC. Amino acid sequence: CASSSTVMYYGYTF.

The rearrangement links TRBV15 to TRBJ2-2, with D possibly matching TRBD2 (7 bases). The germline V and J ends were trimmed by 4 bases and 4 bases, with 13 bases remaining between them. The CDR3 loop spans 15 amino acids. Germline V gene data show CDR1 as LNHNV and CDR2 as YYDKDF (reference sequence). The CDR3 spells CATSKEGGATGELFF. CDR3 DNA sequence: TGTGCCACCAGCAAAGAGGGGGGGGCCACCGGGGAGCTGTTTTTT.

This clone has a single count. V usage is TRBV27 and J usage is TRBJ2-7, with 7 nucleotides matching TRBD1. This CDR3 has 15 residues. J lost 3 bases, V lost 3 bases, and 8 bases had no gene match. Germline V lookup: CDR1 MNHEY, CDR2 SMNVEV (reference sequence). The CDR3 spells CASSFWVTGIYEQYF. The CDR3, as DNA: TGTGCCAGCAGTTTTTGGGTGACAGGGATCTACGAGCAGTACTTC.

This clone was counted once. The J gene is TRBJ2-6, the V gene TRBV30; the match to TRBD2 covers 8 bases. CDR3 length equals 18 residues. V lost 0 bases, J lost 2 bases, and 9 bases stayed unmatched. In germline, CDR1 is GTSNPN, CDR2 SVGIG (reference sequence). The CDR3 sequence: CAWSVLRTGGAGANVLTF. The CDR3 DNA reads as TGTGCCTGGAGTGTGTTGAGGACGGGGGGGGCTGGGGCCAACGTCCTGACTTTC. Together with reference TRBV30 and TRBJ2-6, the CDR3 gives the full variable domain: SQTIHQWPATLVQPVGSPLSLECTVEGTSNPNLYWYRQAAGRGLQLLFYSVGIGQISSEVPQNLSASRPQDRQFILSSKKLLLSDSGFYLCAWSVLRTGGAGANVLTFGAGSRLTVL.

The chain uses TRBV20-1 and TRBJ2-7; no definite D call. This CDR3 has 11 residues. Germline V gene sequence: CDR1 DFQATT, CDR2 SNEGSKA (reference sequence). V lost 0 bases and J lost 5, with 5 bases in between. Written as DNA, the CDR3 is TGCAGTGCTAGAGATGGGCACGAGCAGTACTTC. Its protein is CSARDGHEQYF.

V usage is TRBV10-3 and J usage is TRBJ2-1; TRBD2 matches at 9 bases. With V trimmed by 5 bases and J by 0 bases, 5 bases remained unmatched. This CDR3 is built from 16 residues. Germline assignment: CDR1 ENHRY and CDR2 SYGVKD. The CDR3 DNA is TGTGCCATCAGTCCAAATAGCGGGAGCTCCTACAATGAGCAGTTCTTC. Amino acid sequence: CAISPNSGSSYNEQFF.

The genes are TRBV4-1 and TRBJ2-5; TRBD2 matches at 8 bases. The CDR3 extends over 17 amino acids. Germline CDR1 reads MGHRA; CDR2 reads YSYEKL. V lost 0 bases, J lost 4 bases, and 10 bases stayed unmatched. CDR3 coding DNA: TGCGCCAGCAGCCAAGATGGGTCTAGCGGGTTCCCAGAGACCCAGTACTTC. Translated, it gives CASSQDGSSGFPETQYF.

The rearrangement links TRBV28 to TRBJ1-5; perhaps TRBD1 as D (6 bases). The CDR3 is 13 residues long. The germline V and J ends were trimmed by 8 bases and 4 bases, with 12 bases remaining between them. Germline CDR1 reads MDHEN; CDR2 reads SYDVKM. CDR3 DNA: TGTGCCAGCCGGGTACAGGGTAATCAGCCCCAGCATTTT. Its translation is CASRVQGNQPQHF.

The rearrangement uses TRBV5-4 and TRBJ1-2; maybe TRBD1 (5 bases). The V gene lost 5 bases and the J gene lost 3 bases, with 14 bases spanning the gap. Germline assignment: CDR1 SGHNT and CDR2 YYREEE (reference sequence). This CDR3 has 14 amino acids. CDR3 sequence: CASSSPGGDYGYTF. The CDR3 DNA is TGTGCCAGCAGTTCACCGGGGGGGGACTATGGCTACACCTTC.

The V call is TRBV6-5, the J call TRBJ2-7; 7 bases map to TRBD1. Germline V gene data show CDR1 as MNHEY and CDR2 as SVGAGI. This CDR3 has 15 residues. The V and J ends lost 4 bases and 1 base, in that order; junction bases with no gene match: 7. The CDR3 nucleotides read TGTGCCAGCAGTTCCCCCGGGACAGCTTCCTACGAGCAGTACTTC. This translates into CASSSPGTASYEQYF.

The chain has TRBV14 and TRBJ2-7; unclear D gene. The CDR3 is 13 residues long. CDR1 and CDR2 (germline): SGHDN, FVKESK. V lost 6 bases and J lost 5, with 14 bases in between. This chain's CDR3 is CASSQYGLDEQYF. In DNA form, the CDR3 reads TGTGCCAGCAGTCAATATGGGCTGGACGAGCAGTACTTC.

The rearrangement links TRBV4-2 to TRBJ2-3, with a weak D call TRBD2 (6 bases). Trimming took 0 bases from V and 2 from J, leaving 9 bases between them. In germline, CDR1 is LGHNA, CDR2 YNFKEQ. This CDR3 is 15 amino acids long. As DNA, the CDR3 is TGTGCCAGCAGCCAAGAATGGACTACCACAGATACGCAGTATTTT. Translated: CASSQEWTTTDTQYF.

This clone is a singleton in its sample. The V call is TRBV20-1, the J call TRBJ2-5, with D possibly matching TRBD2 (5 bases). Germline assignment: CDR1 DFQATT and CDR2 SNEGSKA (reference sequence). The CDR3 runs to 10 residues. V was trimmed by 4 bases and J by 9 bases, leaving 9 bases between them. The CDR3: CSATGGPQYF. In nucleotides, the CDR3 is TGCAGTGCTACAGGCGGGCCCCAGTACTTC.

The chain employs TRBV15 and TRBJ1-2, with D tentatively TRBD1 (5 bases). V dropped 5 bases and J dropped 8 bases, with 12 bases sitting between them. The CDR3 length is 12 residues. Germline assignment: CDR1 LNHNV and CDR2 YYDKDF (reference sequence). CDR3 protein: CATSGQGRGYTF. As DNA, the CDR3 is TGTGCCACCAGCGGCCAGGGTCGGGGCTACACCTTC.

On this clone itself: The junction does not match germline at one end; this may be a read error. The genes are TRBV6-1 and TRBJ2-4; 9 bases fit TRBD1. Per germline, CDR1 MNHNS and CDR2 SASEGT. The CDR3 has 16 residues. The CDR3 DNA sequence: TGTGCCGGCAGTGAAGCAACAGGGGGCGCCAAAAACATTCAGTACTTC. This gives the protein CAGSEATGGAKNIQYF.

This clone is a singleton in its sample. The chain employs TRBV7-9 and TRBJ2-2; 9 bases are a match to TRBD2. The germline CDR1 and CDR2 sequences are SEHNR and FQNEAQ (reference sequence). This CDR3 contains 19 residues. V lost 6 bases, J lost 2 bases, and 16 bases stayed unmatched. The DNA for the CDR3 is TGTGCCAGCAGTCCTCGGAGTAGCGGGAGAATTGGTAACACCGGGGAGCTGTTTTTT. It encodes CASSPRSSGRIGNTGELFF.

This sequence joins TRBV5-1 and TRBJ2-5, with 7 bases matching TRBD1. V was pared by 4 bases and J by 3 bases, with 6 bases of the junction left unmatched. CDR3 length: 14 residues. CDR1 is SGHRS, CDR2 YFSETQ, per germline. The CDR3 loop is CASSQGQRKETQYF. CDR3 nucleotide sequence: TGCGCCAGCAGCCAGGGACAGAGGAAAGAGACCCAGTACTTC.

This chain uses TRBV11-3 with TRBJ2-7; TRBD2 matches at 7 bases. The CDR3 is 14 residues long. Germline CDR1 SGHNT, CDR2 YENEEA. With V trimmed by 8 bases and J by 1 base, 8 bases remained unmatched. CDR3 sequence reads: CASGGLETSYEQYF. CDR3 in DNA: TGTGCCAGCGGCGGACTAGAGACTTCCTACGAGCAGTACTTC.

V usage is TRBV6-1 and J usage is TRBJ2-1; 11 bases agree with TRBD2. The CDR3 is 14 amino acids. From germline, CDR1 is MNHNS and CDR2 SASEGT. V shed 6 bases, J shed 3 bases, and the junction held 1 base outside the gene matches. This chain's CDR3 is CASRTSGGYNEQFF. DNA for the CDR3: TGTGCCAGCAGAACTAGCGGGGGCTACAATGAGCAGTTCTTC.

The V and J genes are TRBV4-1 and TRBJ1-4; a weak D match, TRBD1 (6 bases). In germline, CDR1 is MGHRA, CDR2 YSYEKL. The ends were cut back, 2 bases at V and 8 bases at J, with 12 bases in the middle. The CDR3 loop spans 14 amino acids. The CDR3 reads CASSQTGRGEKLFF. In DNA, the CDR3 is TGCGCCAGCAGCCAAACAGGGAGAGGAGAAAAACTGTTTTTT.

This chain connects TRBV28 to TRBJ1-5, with D possibly matching TRBD1 (6 bases). Germline CDR1 is MDHEN and CDR2 is SYDVKM. The V gene lost 3 bases and the J gene lost 6 bases, with 18 bases spanning the gap. The CDR3 length is 16 residues. This CDR3 is CASSFIAGAQGQPQHF. The CDR3 DNA is TGTGCCAGCAGTTTTATTGCAGGGGCACAAGGTCAGCCCCAGCATTTT.

V gene TRBV5-1 combines with J gene TRBJ2-3; TRBD1 is a possible D gene (6 bases). There are 16 residues in the CDR3. The germline V gene has CDR1 SGHRS and CDR2 YFSETQ. Trimming stripped 0 bases from V and 4 bases from J, with 15 bases between. Here the CDR3 reads CASSLVLGAGADTQYF. In DNA form, the CDR3 reads TGCGCCAGCAGCTTGGTTCTGGGGGCAGGCGCAGATACGCAGTATTTT.

This clone was seen only once. The chain uses TRBV4-2 and TRBJ2-4; a weak D match, TRBD1 (7 bases). Trimming removed 2 bases at V and 8 bases at J, with 25 bases between. Germline CDR1 is LGHNA and CDR2 is YNFKEQ. This CDR3 comprises 18 residues. For the CDR3, the DNA is TGTGCCAGCAGCCAACAAGCCCAGGGGGGTCCTGAAAGGTACATTCAGTACTTC. Translated: CASSQQAQGGPERYIQYF.

V usage is TRBV5-6 and J usage is TRBJ1-6; 9 bases match TRBD1. After removal of 4 bases from V and 7 bases from J, the junction contained 9 bases not matched to a gene. The CDR3 covers 16 residues. The germline V gene encodes CDR1 SGHDT and CDR2 YYEEEE. In DNA, the CDR3 is TGTGCCAGCAGCCCGTGGACAGGGGTAGGGAATTCACCCCTCCACTTT. Its translation: CASSPWTGVGNSPLHF.

The CDR3 DNA is TGTGCCAGTAGTTACTGGCAGGGGAGTATGTACAATGAGCAGTTCTTC. Its translation: CASSYWQGSMYNEQFF. The chain has TRBV19 and TRBJ2-1; a weak D match, TRBD1 (6 bases). CDR3 length: 16 residues. In germline, CDR1 is LNHDA, CDR2 SQIVND (reference sequence). V lost 5 bases, J lost 4 bases, and 18 bases lay in between.

The chain employs TRBV5-1 and TRBJ2-4, with no clear D. V was cut by 2 bases and J by 6 bases, with 15 bases left in between. Germline lookup yields CDR1 SGHRS and CDR2 YFSETQ. This CDR3 comprises 15 residues. This CDR3 is CASSFGTPRGNIQYF. The DNA of the CDR3 is TGCGCCAGCAGCTTTGGCACCCCGCGAGGAAACATTCAGTACTTC. Full variable domain (missing parts from reference TRBV5-1 and TRBJ2-4): KAGVTQTPRYLIKTRGQQVTLSCSPISGHRSVSWYQQTPGQGLQFLFEYFSETQRNKGNFPGRFSGRQFSNSRSEMNVSTLELGDSALYLCASSFGTPRGNIQYFGAGTRLSVL.

This chain joins TRBV7-9 and TRBJ2-3; D perhaps matches TRBD1 (6 bases). CDR1 and CDR2 from the germline V gene are SEHNR and FQNEAQ (reference sequence). The V end was cut by 2 bases, the J end by 8 bases, with 14 bases between. This CDR3 contains 14 residues. In DNA, the CDR3 is TGTGCCAGCAGCTTACGGACAGTTGGGGCTACGCAGTATTTT. Encoded protein: CASSLRTVGATQYF.

This chain connects TRBV6-5 to TRBJ2-6, with TRBD2 as a possible D gene (6 bases). CDR3 length: 15 amino acids. Per the germline V gene, CDR1 is MNHEY and CDR2 is SVGAGI. V lost 2 bases and J 2 bases, leaving 7 bases between the germline ends. Here the CDR3 reads CASSYGGAGANVLTF. The DNA for the CDR3 is TGTGCCAGCAGTTACGGCGGGGCTGGGGCCAACGTCCTGACTTTC.